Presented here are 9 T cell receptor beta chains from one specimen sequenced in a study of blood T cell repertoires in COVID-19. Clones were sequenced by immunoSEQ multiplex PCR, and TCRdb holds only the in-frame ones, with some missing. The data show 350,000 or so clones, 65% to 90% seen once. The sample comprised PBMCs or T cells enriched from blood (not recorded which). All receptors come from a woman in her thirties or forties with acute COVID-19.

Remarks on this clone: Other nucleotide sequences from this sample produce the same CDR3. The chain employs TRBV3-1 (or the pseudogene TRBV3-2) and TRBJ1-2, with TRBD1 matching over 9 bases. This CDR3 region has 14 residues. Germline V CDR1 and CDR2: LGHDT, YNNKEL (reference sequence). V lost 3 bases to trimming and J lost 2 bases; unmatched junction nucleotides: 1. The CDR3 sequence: CASSHGTGNYGYTF. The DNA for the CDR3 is TGTGCCAGCAGCCACGGGACAGGGAACTATGGCTACACCTTC.

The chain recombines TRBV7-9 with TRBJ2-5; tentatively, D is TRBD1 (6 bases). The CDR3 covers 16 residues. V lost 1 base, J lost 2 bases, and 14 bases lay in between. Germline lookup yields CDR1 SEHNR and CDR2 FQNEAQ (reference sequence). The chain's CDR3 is CASSLEAGELQETQYF. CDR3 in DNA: TGTGCCAGCAGCTTAGAGGCAGGGGAGTTACAAGAGACCCAGTACTTC.

The CDR3 is CASSQVGGESRAFF. CDR3 nucleotide sequence: TGTGCCAGCAGCCAAGTAGGAGGGGAGAGTAGAGCTTTCTTT. The rearrangement links TRBV3-1 (or the pseudogene TRBV3-2) to TRBJ1-1; D might be TRBD1 (5 bases). Germline loops: CDR1 LGHDT, CDR2 YNNKEL (reference sequence). V was pared by 1 base and J by 10 bases, with 16 bases between. The CDR3 has 14 amino acids.

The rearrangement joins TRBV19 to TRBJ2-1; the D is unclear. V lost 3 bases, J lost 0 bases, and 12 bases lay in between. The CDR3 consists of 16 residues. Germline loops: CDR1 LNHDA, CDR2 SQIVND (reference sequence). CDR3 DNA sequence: TGTGCCAGTAGTATCCCTCGCTATAGCTCCTACAATGAGCAGTTCTTC. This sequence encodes CASSIPRYSSYNEQFF.

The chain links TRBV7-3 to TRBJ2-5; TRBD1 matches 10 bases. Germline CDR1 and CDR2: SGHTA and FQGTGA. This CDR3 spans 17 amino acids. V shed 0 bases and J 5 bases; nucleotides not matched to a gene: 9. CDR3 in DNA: TGTGCCAGCAGCTTAACGGGTCGACAGGGGGCCGGGGAGACCCAGTACTTC. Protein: CASSLTGRQGAGETQYF.

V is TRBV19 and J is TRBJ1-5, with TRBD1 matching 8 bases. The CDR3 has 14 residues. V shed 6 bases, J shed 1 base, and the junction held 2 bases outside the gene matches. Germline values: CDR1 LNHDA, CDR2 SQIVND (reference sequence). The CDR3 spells CASRRTGSNQPQHF. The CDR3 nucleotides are TGTGCCAGTAGACGGACAGGGAGCAATCAGCCCCAGCATTTT.

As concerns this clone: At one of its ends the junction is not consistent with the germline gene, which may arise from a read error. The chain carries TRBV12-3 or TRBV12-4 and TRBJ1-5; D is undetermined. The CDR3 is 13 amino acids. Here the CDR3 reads CASSLKTNQSQHF. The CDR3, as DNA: TGTGCCAGCAGTTTAAAAACGAATCAGTCCCAGCATTTT.

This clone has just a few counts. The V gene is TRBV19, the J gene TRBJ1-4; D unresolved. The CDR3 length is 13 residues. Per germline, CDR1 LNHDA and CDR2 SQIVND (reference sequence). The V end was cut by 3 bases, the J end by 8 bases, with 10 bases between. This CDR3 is CASSIIQAEKLFF. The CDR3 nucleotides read TGTGCCAGTAGTATCATTCAGGCCGAAAAACTGTTTTTT.

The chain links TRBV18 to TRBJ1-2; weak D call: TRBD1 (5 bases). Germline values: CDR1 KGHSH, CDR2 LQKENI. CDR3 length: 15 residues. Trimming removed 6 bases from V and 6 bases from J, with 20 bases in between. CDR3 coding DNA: TGTGCCAGCTCGCTTTCACCAGGGTCGGCTGATGGCTACACCTTC. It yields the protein CASSLSPGSADGYTF.